Each of the 32 T cell receptor beta chains below was sequenced from the same sample in a study of blood T cell repertoires in COVID-19. The assay was immunoSEQ multiplex PCR, and TCRdb's table has in-frame clones only and misses some. The sample yields 150,000 or so clones, 83% seen once. The sample comprised peripheral blood. Receptors originate from a woman in her sixties or seventies with COVID-19, enrolled during active disease.

The V and J genes are TRBV5-4 and TRBJ2-3; TRBD1 might be the D (6 bases). The V gene lost 0 bases and the J gene lost 2 bases, with 7 bases spanning the gap. Germline V gene lookup returns CDR1 SGHNT and CDR2 YYREEE (reference sequence). This CDR3 has 14 amino acids. The CDR3 coding sequence is TGTGCCAGCAGCTTGGACAGGGCCACAGATACGCAGTATTTT. Translated, it gives CASSLDRATDTQYF.

The chain couples TRBV6-5 to TRBJ1-4, with a weak D call TRBD1 (6 bases). CDR1 and CDR2 (germline): MNHEY, SVGAGI. The CDR3 loop spans 13 amino acids. V was clipped by 6 bases and J by 5 bases, with 10 bases between them. The CDR3, as DNA: TGTGCCAGCAGACAGGGACGGAATGAAAAACTGTTTTTT. Protein sequence: CASRQGRNEKLFF.

This clone was seen once. J is TRBJ1-5 and V is TRBV5-5; D may be TRBD1 (6 bases). Germline CDR1 reads SGHKS; CDR2 reads YYEKEE (reference sequence). The V end lost 0 bases, the J end lost 4 bases, and 11 bases lay between the germline ends. The CDR3 has 15 amino acids. The CDR3 sequence: CASSLVQGWNQPQHF. In DNA form, the CDR3 reads TGTGCCAGCAGCTTGGTTCAGGGGTGGAATCAGCCCCAGCATTTT.

This chain links TRBV30 with TRBJ1-6, with D maybe TRBD1 (6 bases). CDR1 GTSNPN and CDR2 SVGIG come from the germline V gene (reference sequence). The germline V and J ends were trimmed by 5 bases and 5 bases, with 13 bases remaining between them. The CDR3 runs 14 residues. The CDR3 sequence is CAWVGQPNNSPLHF. The CDR3 DNA is TGTGCCTGGGTAGGACAGCCCAATAATTCACCCCTCCACTTT.

The sample holds a few counts of this clone. The chain has TRBV6-1 and TRBJ2-7; 7 bases are shared with TRBD1. The length of the CDR3 is 14 residues. In germline, CDR1 is MNHNS, CDR2 SASEGT. Trimming took 1 base from V and 6 from J; bases not matched to a gene: 6. The CDR3: CASSEVAGGLEQYV. The DNA of the CDR3 is TGTGCCAGCAGTGAAGTGGCAGGGGGTCTCGAGCAGTACGTC.

This rearrangement joins TRBV7-3 to TRBJ1-1, with 7 bases fitting TRBD1. Per germline, CDR1 SGHTA and CDR2 FQGTGA. With 5 bases clipped from V and 1 base from J, the junction kept 1 base outside the gene matches. This CDR3 comprises 13 residues. This CDR3 reads CASSRQGNTEAFF. CDR3 sequence (DNA): TGTGCCAGCAGCCGACAGGGGAACACTGAAGCTTTCTTT.

This clone was picked up one time. This chain links TRBV19 with TRBJ1-3; TRBD1 aligns across 11 bases. The CDR3 runs to 15 residues. Germline loops: CDR1 LNHDA, CDR2 SQIVND (reference sequence). Losses at the gene ends were 6 bases for V and 3 bases for J; bases not matched to a gene: 4. The DNA for the CDR3 is TGTGCCAGTAGGCCGGGGACAGGGGGTGGAAACACCATATATTTT. It is translated as CASRPGTGGGNTIYF.

This chain connects TRBV21-1 to TRBJ2-7; TRBD1 is the table's D call and was not checked against the DNA. TRBV21-1 represents a pseudogene. The CDR3 is 15 residues long. CDR3 in amino acids: CASSSRDRDTYEQYF. The CDR3 DNA reads as TGTGCCAGCAGCAGCCGGGACAGGGATACCTACGAGCAGTACTTC.

V gene TRBV30 combines with J gene TRBJ1-2; D possibly corresponds to TRBD1 (6 bases). This CDR3 has 16 amino acids. Germline lookup yields CDR1 GTSNPN and CDR2 SVGIG (reference sequence). Trimming took 2 bases from V and 8 from J, leaving 24 bases between them. This chain's CDR3 is CAWSPMLSRGAWGYTF. In DNA, the CDR3 is TGTGCCTGGAGTCCGATGTTGTCTCGGGGGGCTTGGGGCTACACCTTC.

This clone showed up just once. The rearrangement uses TRBV7-3 and TRBJ2-7, with 7 positions matching TRBD1. Germline values: CDR1 SGHTA, CDR2 FQGTGA. The CDR3 is made up of 14 amino acids. J gave up 0 bases and V 5 bases, and 4 bases lay outside the gene matches. The CDR3 sequence: CASSTTGFSYEQYF. CDR3 in DNA: TGTGCCAGCAGCACGACAGGGTTCTCCTACGAGCAGTACTTC.

The gene calls are TRBV4-1 and TRBJ1-2, with TRBD1 matching over 7 bases. The trim removed 0 bases at V and 3 bases at J, leaving 10 bases unmatched. CDR1 is MGHRA and CDR2 is YSYEKL in the germline V gene. CDR3 size: 17 residues. Written as DNA, the CDR3 is TGCGCCAGCAGCCAAGATCCCCGACAGGGAAACTACTATGGCTACACCTTC. This gives the protein CASSQDPRQGNYYGYTF.

The rearrangement joins TRBV5-6 to TRBJ2-1; D possibly corresponds to TRBD2 (6 bases). Germline lookup yields CDR1 SGHDT and CDR2 YYEEEE. The CDR3 totals 16 residues. Trimming cost V 5 bases and J 0 bases, with 15 bases left between them. CDR3 sequence (DNA): TGTGCCAGCAGGCTCAGCGGGCTTAGCTCCTACAATGAGCAGTTCTTC. Protein sequence: CASRLSGLSSYNEQFF. Supplemented by reference TRBV5-6 and TRBJ2-1, the full variable domain reads DAGVTQSPTHLIKTRGQQVTLRCSPKSGHDTVSWYQQALGQGPQFIFQYYEEEERQRGNFPDRFSGHQFPNYSSELNVNALLLGDSALYLCASRLSGLSSYNEQFFGPGTRLTVL.

The chain couples TRBV18 to TRBJ1-3, with D perhaps TRBD1 (5 bases). Per the germline V gene, CDR1 is KGHSH and CDR2 is LQKENI. The CDR3 consists of 16 residues. Trimming stripped 0 bases from V and 1 base from J, with 10 bases between. CDR3 region: CASSPPGPSSGNTIYF. The CDR3 DNA follows: TGTGCCAGCTCACCACCGGGGCCGTCATCTGGAAACACCATATATTTT.

The rearrangement uses TRBV19 and TRBJ1-2, with 8 bases matching TRBD1. Germline-derived CDR1 and CDR2 are LNHDA and SQIVND (reference sequence). V was clipped by 4 bases and J by 6 bases; unmatched bases: 7. The CDR3 runs to 14 residues. CDR3 region: CASSTLDRADGYTF. The CDR3 DNA is TGTGCCAGTAGTACACTGGACAGGGCTGATGGCTACACCTTC. The whole variable domain, filled in from reference TRBV19 and TRBJ1-2, reads DGGITQSPKYLFRKEGQNVTLSCEQNLNHDAMYWYRQDPGQGLRLIYYSQIVNDFQKGDIAEGYSVSREKKESFPLTVTSAQKNPTAFYLCASSTLDRADGYTFGSGTRLTVV.

This clone was counted between two and nine times. The gene calls are TRBV6-5 and TRBJ2-5, with D possibly matching TRBD1 (7 bases). CDR1 and CDR2 from the germline V gene are MNHEY and SVGAGI. CDR3 length: 15 residues. Trimming removed 4 bases at V and 2 bases at J, with 14 bases between. The CDR3 sequence is CASSSARGVQETQYF. CDR3 in DNA: TGTGCCAGCAGTTCAGCCAGGGGGGTACAAGAGACCCAGTACTTC.

This clone was recorded only once. This chain joins TRBV3-1 (or the pseudogene TRBV3-2) and TRBJ2-3, with 9 bases matching TRBD1. J gave up 6 bases and V 5 bases, and 15 bases lay outside the gene matches. The CDR3 extends over 17 amino acids. CDR1 and CDR2 (germline): LGHDT, YNNKEL (reference sequence). CDR3 sequence reads: CASSERSTGGGFDTQYF. The CDR3 coding sequence is TGTGCCAGCAGCGAACGGTCCACAGGGGGCGGGTTTGATACGCAGTATTTT.

The V call is TRBV7-9, the J call TRBJ2-5, with 7 positions matching TRBD1. With 1 base clipped from V and 4 bases from J, the junction kept 3 bases outside the gene matches. This CDR3 has 14 residues. CDR1 is SEHNR and CDR2 is FQNEAQ in the germline V gene (reference sequence). In nucleotides, the CDR3 is TGTGCCAGCAGCTTAGGAGGGGGCGTAGAGACCCAGTACTTC. It codes for CASSLGGGVETQYF.

There are a few counts of this clone. V is TRBV4-2 and J is TRBJ1-2; D is unresolved. The germline V gene has CDR1 LGHNA and CDR2 YNFKEQ. The CDR3 runs 16 residues. Trimming took off 1 base at V and 2 bases at J, with 14 bases between the two ends. CDR3 nucleotide sequence: TGTGCCAGCAGCCAAGCCCTCCAGAACGTCAACTATGGCTACACCTTC. Protein: CASSQALQNVNYGYTF.

The rearrangement joins TRBV5-5 to TRBJ2-5; D is ambiguous. The CDR3 consists of 14 residues. Trimming left V 0 bases short and J 2 bases short, with 8 bases between. Germline assignment: CDR1 SGHKS and CDR2 YYEKEE (reference sequence). CDR3 in DNA: TGTGCCAGCAGCTTGGGTGGCGGACAAGAGACCCAGTACTTC. This encodes CASSLGGGQETQYF.

This chain joins TRBV11-2 and TRBJ2-1; no definite D call. V lost 5 bases and J 4 bases, leaving 12 bases between the germline ends. The CDR3 contains 14 residues. Per the germline V gene, CDR1 is SGHAT and CDR2 is FQNNGV. CDR3: CASSRSEPYNEQFF. The CDR3 DNA sequence: TGTGCCAGCAGCAGGAGCGAACCTTACAATGAGCAGTTCTTC.

J is TRBJ2-3 and V is TRBV30; tentatively, D is TRBD2 (6 bases). Germline CDR1 and CDR2: GTSNPN and SVGIG (reference sequence). The CDR3 spans 12 residues. Trimming removed 2 bases at V and 6 bases at J, with 9 bases between. CDR3 DNA sequence: TGTGCCTGGAGTCTAGGAGGGGATACGCAGTATTTT. Its protein is CAWSLGGDTQYF.

This chain joins TRBV11-2 and TRBJ2-5, with 8 positions matching TRBD1. Unmatched junction bases numbered 2, after V lost 4 bases and J lost 1 base. The CDR3 runs to 14 residues. CDR1 and CDR2 from the germline V gene are SGHAT and FQNNGV. In DNA form, the CDR3 reads TGTGCCAGCAGCTCGGACAGGGTCCAAGAGACCCAGTACTTC. The encoded protein is CASSSDRVQETQYF.

This clone has a handful of counts. The chain joins TRBV2 to TRBJ2-7; 9 nucleotides agree with TRBD1. The V gene's germline CDR1 is SNHLY and CDR2 FYNNEI. V lost 5 bases to trimming and J lost 2 bases; unmatched junction nucleotides: 4. The CDR3 totals 14 residues. The CDR3 region has the DNA TGTGCCAGCAGTTTGGGACAGGGCCCCTACGAGCAGTACGTC. Protein sequence: CASSLGQGPYEQYV.

In the case of this clone: Relative to the germline gene, one junction end is altered; a read error may explain this. The chain employs TRBV7-9 and TRBJ2-3; D unclear. From germline, CDR1 is SEHNR and CDR2 FQNEAQ (reference sequence). This CDR3 comprises 14 residues. In DNA form, the CDR3 reads TGTGCCAGCAGCCCCCTAAGTAGCAAAGATACGCAGTATTTT. It codes for CASSPLSSKDTQYF.

The chain carries TRBV19 and TRBJ1-5; D uncertain. The V end lost 3 bases, the J end lost 0 bases, and 12 bases lay between the germline ends. CDR1 is LNHDA, CDR2 SQIVND, per germline (reference sequence). The CDR3 consists of 16 residues. The DNA for the CDR3 is TGTGCCAGTAGTATTGGGGAGGCTAATAGCAATCAGCCCCAGCATTTT. This codes for CASSIGEANSNQPQHF.

J is TRBJ2-5 and V is TRBV15; 7 nucleotides align to TRBD1. CDR1 is LNHNV and CDR2 is YYDKDF in the germline V gene (reference sequence). The CDR3 runs to 15 residues. J was trimmed by 2 bases and V by 0 bases; bases with no gene match: 3. The chain's CDR3 is CATSRDRGQQETQYF. CDR3 nucleotide sequence: TGTGCCACCAGCAGAGATCGGGGACAGCAAGAGACCCAGTACTTC.

The rearrangement joins TRBV19 to TRBJ1-2, with D unresolved. Trimming took off 3 bases at V and 4 bases at J, with 15 bases between the two ends. In germline, CDR1 is LNHDA, CDR2 SQIVND (reference sequence). CDR3 length equals 15 residues. CDR3 sequence reads: CASSMGRGSGYGYTF. CDR3 bases: TGTGCCAGTAGTATGGGTCGAGGGAGCGGCTATGGCTACACCTTC.

V usage is TRBV5-1 and J usage is TRBJ2-1, with no clear D. CDR1 is SGHRS, CDR2 YFSETQ, per germline. There are 11 residues in the CDR3. V shed 2 bases and J shed 13 bases, with 10 bases lying between them. The CDR3 protein is CASSLDIKQFF. In DNA form, the CDR3 reads TGCGCCAGCAGCTTAGACATAAAACAGTTCTTC.

This clone was observed many times. The V call is TRBV6-5, the J call TRBJ2-7; TRBD1 matches at 8 bases. Germline V gene lookup returns CDR1 MNHEY and CDR2 SVGAGI. The V and J ends lost 0 bases and 3 bases, in that order; junction bases with no gene match: 1. This CDR3 is built from 14 residues. The CDR3 sequence is CASSYSGQGYEQYV. DNA for the CDR3: TGTGCCAGCAGTTACTCAGGACAGGGCTACGAGCAGTACGTC.

The chain carries TRBV7-9 and TRBJ1-5; 11 bases fit TRBD1. The length of the CDR3 is 15 residues. Trimming cost V 4 bases and J 7 bases; bases outside gene matches: 6. Germline V gene sequence: CDR1 SEHNR, CDR2 FQNEAQ (reference sequence). CDR3 loop: CASSSGQGEDQPQHF. The CDR3 DNA reads TGTGCCAGCAGCTCGGGACAGGGGGAGGACCAGCCCCAGCATTTT.

The V and J genes are TRBV27 and TRBJ1-6, with 10 bases lining up with TRBD1. Germline assignment: CDR1 MNHEY and CDR2 SMNVEV (reference sequence). The CDR3 length is 16 residues. V shed 2 bases, J shed 9 bases, and the junction held 7 bases outside the gene matches. This chain's CDR3 is CASSLLLTGGGSPLHF. CDR3 DNA: TGTGCCAGCAGTTTACTCCTGACAGGGGGCGGTTCACCCCTCCACTTT.

The CDR3 sequence is CAWSGPSLRYNSPLHF. The CDR3 DNA sequence: TGTGCCTGGAGTGGCCCCTCCCTCCGGTATAATTCACCCCTCCACTTT. This chain joins TRBV30 and TRBJ1-6; D gene ambiguous. CDR1 is GTSNPN, CDR2 SVGIG, per germline (reference sequence). Trimming stripped 1 base from V and 4 bases from J, with 14 bases between. CDR3 size: 16 residues. The full variable domain, completed using reference TRBV30 and TRBJ1-6, is SQTIHQWPATLVQPVGSPLSLECTVEGTSNPNLYWYRQAAGRGLQLLFYSVGIGQISSEVPQNLSASRPQDRQFILSSKKLLLSDSGFYLCAWSGPSLRYNSPLHFGNGTRLTVT.